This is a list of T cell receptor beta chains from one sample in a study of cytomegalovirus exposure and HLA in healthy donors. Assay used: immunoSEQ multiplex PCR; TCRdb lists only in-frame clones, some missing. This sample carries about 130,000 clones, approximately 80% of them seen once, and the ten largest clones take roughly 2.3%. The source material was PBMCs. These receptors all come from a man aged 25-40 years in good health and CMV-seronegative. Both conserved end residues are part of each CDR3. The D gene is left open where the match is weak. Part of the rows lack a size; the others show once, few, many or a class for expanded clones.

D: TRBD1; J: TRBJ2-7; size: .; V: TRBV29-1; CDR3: CSVERGTGHYEQYF; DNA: TGCAGCGTTGAGAGGGGGACAGGACATTACGAGCAGTACTTC
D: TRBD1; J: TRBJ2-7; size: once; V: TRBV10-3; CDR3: CAITTGQGINEQYF; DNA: TGTGCCATCACCACCGGACAGGGGATCAACGAGCAGTACTTC
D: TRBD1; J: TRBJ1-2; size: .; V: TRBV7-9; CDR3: CASRSRGSYGYTF; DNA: TGTGCCAGCAGGTCCAGGGGGAGCTATGGCTACACCTTC
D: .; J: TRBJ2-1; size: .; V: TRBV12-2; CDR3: CASRLKVWRTGDNEQFF; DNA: TGTGCAAGTCGCTTAAAGGTTTGGCGGACAGGGGACAATGAGCAGTTCTTC
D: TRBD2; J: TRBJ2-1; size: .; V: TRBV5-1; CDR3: CASRALAGGQFF; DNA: TGCGCCAGCAGAGCTCTAGCGGGAGGGCAGTTCTTC
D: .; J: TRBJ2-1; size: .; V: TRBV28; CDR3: CASSFRGLSSYNEQFF; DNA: TGTGCCAGCAGTTTTAGAGGCCTCAGCTCCTACAATGAGCAGTTCTTC
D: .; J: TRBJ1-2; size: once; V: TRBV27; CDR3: CASGPQGLLFTGYTF; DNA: TGTGCCAGCGGGCCCCAGGGGTTGCTCTTTACTGGCTACACCTTC
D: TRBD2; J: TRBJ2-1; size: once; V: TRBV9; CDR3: CASSVAGGSNEQFF; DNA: TGTGCCAGCAGCGTAGCGGGAGGGAGCAATGAGCAGTTCTTC
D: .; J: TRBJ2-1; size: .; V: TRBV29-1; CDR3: CSELRGSSYNEQFF; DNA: TGCAGCGAGCTCCGGGGGAGCTCCTACAATGAGCAGTTCTTC
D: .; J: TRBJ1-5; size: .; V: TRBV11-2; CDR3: CASSRDSVSTQHF; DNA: TGTGCCAGCAGTCGAGACAGCGTCTCGACCCAGCATTTT
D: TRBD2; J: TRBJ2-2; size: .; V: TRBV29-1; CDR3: CSALAGGLSGELFF; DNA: TGCAGCGCCTTAGCGGGAGGGCTGTCCGGGGAGCTGTTTTTT
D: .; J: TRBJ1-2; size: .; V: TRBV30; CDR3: CAWSSLDSSYGYTF; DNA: TGTGCCTGGAGCTCTCTGGACAGCTCCTATGGCTACACCTTC
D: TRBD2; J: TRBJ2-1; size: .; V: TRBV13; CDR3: CASSQRGTTPLNEQFF; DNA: TGTGCCAGCAGCCAGCGGGGGACTACCCCGCTCAATGAGCAGTTCTTC
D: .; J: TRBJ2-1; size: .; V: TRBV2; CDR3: CASTLSGNEQFF; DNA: TGTGCCAGCACCCTGTCAGGCAATGAGCAGTTCTTC
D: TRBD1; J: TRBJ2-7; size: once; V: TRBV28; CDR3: CAIAGTGYSYEQYF; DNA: TGTGCCATCGCCGGGACAGGATACTCCTACGAGCAGTACTTC
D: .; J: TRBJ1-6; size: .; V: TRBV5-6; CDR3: CASSIFSWGGGPLHF; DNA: TGTGCCAGCAGCATATTCTCATGGGGCGGGGGACCCCTCCACTTT
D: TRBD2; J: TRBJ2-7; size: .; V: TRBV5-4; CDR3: CASSHSGSIYEQYF; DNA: TGTGCCAGCAGCCATAGCGGGAGTATCTACGAGCAGTACTTC
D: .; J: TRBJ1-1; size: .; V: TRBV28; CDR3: CASSGGFSNTEAFF; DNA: TGTGCCAGCAGCGGCGGTTTTTCGAACACTGAAGCTTTCTTT
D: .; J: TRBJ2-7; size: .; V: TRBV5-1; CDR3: CASSLVGAPSYEQYF; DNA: TGCGCCAGCAGTTTGGTGGGGGCCCCCTCCTACGAGCAGTACTTC
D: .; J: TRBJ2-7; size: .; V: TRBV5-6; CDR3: CASSFGGSYEQYF; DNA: TGTGCCAGCAGCTTCGGAGGCTCCTACGAGCAGTACTTC
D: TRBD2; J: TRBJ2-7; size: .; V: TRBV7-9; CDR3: CASSPVGREGSYEQYF; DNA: TGTGCCAGCAGCCCAGTGGGCAGGGAGGGCTCCTACGAGCAGTACTTC
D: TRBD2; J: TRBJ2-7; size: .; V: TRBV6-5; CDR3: CASRLLAGGGYEQYF; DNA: TGTGCCAGCAGATTACTAGCGGGAGGCGGGTACGAGCAGTACTTC
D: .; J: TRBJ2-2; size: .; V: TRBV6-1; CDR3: CASSESLASTGELFF; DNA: TGTGCCAGCAGTGAAAGTCTAGCTTCGACCGGGGAGCTGTTTTTT
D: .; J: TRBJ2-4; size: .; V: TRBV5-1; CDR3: CASSPRGGLAKNIQYF; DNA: TGCGCCAGCAGCCCTAGGGGGGGCCTAGCCAAAAACATTCAGTACTTC
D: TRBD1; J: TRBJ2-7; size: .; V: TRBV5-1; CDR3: CASSLRNQGAYEQYF; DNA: TGCGCCAGCAGCTTGAGAAATCAGGGGGCTTACGAGCAGTACTTC
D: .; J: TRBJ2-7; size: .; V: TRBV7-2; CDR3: CASSPRQSSYEQYF; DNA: TGTGCCAGCAGCCCGAGACAGAGCTCCTACGAGCAGTACTTC
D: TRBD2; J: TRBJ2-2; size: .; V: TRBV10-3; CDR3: CAIKNGLAGLTGELFF; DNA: TGTGCCATCAAAAACGGACTAGCGGGTCTCACCGGGGAGCTGTTTTTT
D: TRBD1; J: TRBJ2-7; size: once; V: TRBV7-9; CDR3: CASSPPSTGFAYEQYF; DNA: TGTGCCAGCAGCCCCCCTTCGACAGGGTTCGCATACGAGCAGTACTTC